A single sample gave rise to the 14 T cell receptor beta chains below, sequenced in a study of identical twins (dated by TCRdb to the mid-2010s). The library was obtained by 5' RACE. The sequencer was an Illumina HiSeq 2000. TCRdb trimmed public reads at Q25 via fastp, called clones via MiXCR and kept in-frame beta chains. For every CDR3 protein sequence, its rows merge into one entry that carries the most common genes and DNA. This sample is represented by roughly 200,000 distinct CDR3 sequences; about 7.5% of them were singletons. Of the sample, about 2% falls within the top ten clones. These data were also filed under a second study, of yellow fever vaccine responses in identical twins.

The sequencing input was memory (CD45RO+) T cells sorted from blood. Taken with the paper, the label for cell subset or site translates to: CD45RO+ enriched T cells. The receptors stem from a woman under 30 in good health.

V usage is TRBV5-5 and J usage is TRBJ2-7, with TRBD2 identical over 9 bases. This CDR3 is 16 amino acids long. V dropped 9 bases and J dropped 5; count of bases not matched to a gene: 18. The germline V gene encodes CDR1 SGHKS and CDR2 YYEKEE (reference sequence). In nucleotides, the CDR3 is TGTGCCATGAGCCCGGGGCTCCTTAGCGGGAGCCACGAGCAGTACTTC. As protein: CAMSPGLLSGSHEQYF. Supplemented by reference TRBV5-5 and TRBJ2-7, the full variable domain reads DAGVTQSPTHLIKTRGQQVTLRCSPISGHKSVSWYQQVLGQGPQFIFQYYEKEERGRGNFPDRFSARQFPNYSSELNVNALLLGDSALYLCAMSPGLLSGSHEQYFGPGTRLTVT.

The table lists this clonotype with many counts. The chain employs TRBV7-2 and TRBJ2-4; 7 nucleotides agree with TRBD2. The CDR3 has 16 amino acids. The J segment lost 3 bases and the V segment lost 5 bases, leaving 10 bases of the junction unmatched. Germline CDR1 and CDR2: SGHTA and FQGNSA. The DNA of the CDR3 is TGTGCCAGCAGCAGATCCGGGGGGTTGAGCAAAAACATTCAGTACTTC. Its protein product is CASSRSGGLSKNIQYF.

The chain uses TRBV20-1 and TRBJ2-7; no clear D gene. The CDR3 spans 13 residues. Germline V lookup: CDR1 DFQATT, CDR2 SNEGSKA (reference sequence). The V gene lost 1 base and the J gene lost 1 base, with 8 bases spanning the gap. The CDR3, as DNA: TGCAGTGCTAGAGTGTACGGATCCTACGAGCAGTACTTC. Translating it yields CSARVYGSYEQYF.

In its sample, this clonotype was seen many times. J is TRBJ2-3 and V is TRBV2; D gene uncertain. The CDR3 contains 13 residues. Germline lookup yields CDR1 SNHLY and CDR2 FYNNEI. The germline V and J ends were trimmed by 0 bases and 12 bases, with 13 bases remaining between them. The CDR3: CASSEAPLTRQYF. The CDR3 DNA reads as TGTGCCAGCAGTGAAGCCCCCCTAACGCGCCAGTATTTT.

The genes are TRBV12-3 or TRBV12-4 and TRBJ1-1, with D uncertain. The CDR3 has 15 residues. Deletions cut 6 bases from V and 1 base from J, with 15 bases between. The CDR3 loop is CASRRADRKNTEAFF. CDR3 nucleotides: TGTGCCAGCAGGAGGGCCGACCGGAAGAACACTGAAGCTTTCTTT.

Many counts were recorded for this clonotype. The J gene is TRBJ2-1, the V gene TRBV12-3 or TRBV12-4; TRBD2 aligns across 10 bases. The CDR3 has 13 amino acids. Trimming took 8 bases from V and 10 from J; bases not matched to a gene: 8. The CDR3 loop is CASGPGLAREQFF. CDR3 nucleotide sequence: TGTGCCAGCGGACCGGGACTAGCGAGAGAGCAGTTCTTC.

This clonotype came up a few times. In DNA form, the CDR3 reads TGCAGTGCTAGGACTAGCGGGAGGGCCTCTGTAATGGTCGGGGAGCTGTTTTTT. It specifies CSARTSGRASVMVGELFF. The chain couples TRBV20-1 to TRBJ2-2; 14 bases line up with TRBD2. From germline, CDR1 is DFQATT and CDR2 SNEGSKA (reference sequence). The CDR3 runs 18 residues. With 3 bases clipped from V and 7 bases from J, the junction kept 13 bases outside the gene matches.

The chain employs TRBV28 and TRBJ2-5; D is tentatively TRBD1 or TRBD2 (5 bases each). The CDR3 sequence is 14 residues long. V lost 5 bases and J 4 bases, leaving 14 bases between the germline ends. Germline CDR1 MDHEN, CDR2 SYDVKM. The CDR3 sequence: CASSRGGGRETQYF. The CDR3 DNA reads TGTGCCAGCAGTCGTGGGGGTGGTCGAGAGACCCAGTACTTC.

This chain connects TRBV20-1 to TRBJ1-1, with a tentative D call TRBD1 (6 bases). CDR3 length: 13 residues. Germline CDR1 DFQATT, CDR2 SNEGSKA (reference sequence). Trimming took 6 bases from V and 6 from J, leaving 17 bases between them. CDR3 region: CSAKTQGLPEAFF. The CDR3, as DNA: TGCAGTGCGAAAACCCAGGGGCTCCCTGAAGCTTTCTTT.

This clonotype has a handful of counts. The genes are TRBV11-2 and TRBJ2-3; 11 bases line up with TRBD2. The trim removed 1 base at V and 5 bases at J, leaving 8 bases unmatched. The length of the CDR3 is 17 residues. The V gene's germline CDR1 is SGHAT and CDR2 FQNNGV. CDR3 residues: CASSLVVAGGPGDTQYF. The CDR3 nucleotides are TGTGCCAGCAGCTTAGTGGTAGCGGGAGGGCCGGGAGATACGCAGTATTTT. The full variable domain, its missing parts supplied by reference TRBV11-2 and TRBJ2-3, is EAGVAQSPRYKIIEKRQSVAFWCNPISGHATLYWYQQILGQGPKLLIQFQNNGVVDDSQLPKDRFSAERLKGVDSTLKIQPAKLEDSAVYLCASSLVVAGGPGDTQYFGPGTRLTVL.

This clonotype was found many times. The CDR3 DNA reads TGTGCCAGCAGCTTATTAAAGGCAGGGGACTACGAGCAGTACTTC. Translated: CASSLLKAGDYEQYF. The chain is built from TRBV7-8 and TRBJ2-7; TRBD1 is a possible D gene (6 bases). The germline V gene has CDR1 SGHVS and CDR2 FQNEAQ. Trimming removed 2 bases at V and 3 bases at J, with 14 bases between. This CDR3 region has 15 residues. Variable domain in full (rest from reference TRBV7-8 and TRBJ2-7): GAGVSQSPRYKVAKRGQDVALRCDPISGHVSLFWYQQALGQGPEFLTYFQNEAQLDKSGLPSDRFFAERPEGSVSTLKIQRTQQEDSAVYLCASSLLKAGDYEQYFGPGTRLTVT.

This clonotype was counted many times. This chain joins TRBV28 and TRBJ1-2, with D perhaps TRBD1 (5 bases). Germline CDR1 reads MDHEN; CDR2 reads SYDVKM. V was trimmed by 5 bases and J by 5 bases, leaving 18 bases between them. The CDR3 has 15 amino acids. The CDR3 DNA is TGTGCCAGCAGTGGGGCCGGCAGCAGGCCGTATGGCTACACCTTC. Its translation: CASSGAGSRPYGYTF.

This clonotype was counted many times. The V gene is TRBV29-1, the J gene TRBJ2-1; possible D gene TRBD2, 6 bases. CDR3 size: 12 residues. CDR1 is SQVTM, CDR2 ANQGSEA, per germline. V lost 7 bases to trimming and J lost 7 bases, with 14 bases between them. CDR3 DNA sequence: TGCAGCGGGAGGGGCGTCGGAAATGAGCAGTTCTTC. This translates into CSGRGVGNEQFF.

This clonotype has ten or more counts. V is TRBV5-6 and J is TRBJ1-1; D ambiguous. The V gene's germline CDR1 is SGHDT and CDR2 YYEEEE. V gave up 1 base and J gave up 4 bases, with 11 bases separating them. The CDR3 consists of 14 residues. Here the CDR3 reads CASSLLKGSTEAFF. For the CDR3, the DNA is TGTGCCAGCAGCTTGTTGAAGGGAAGCACTGAAGCTTTCTTT.